The present TCR beta chain was sequenced within a study of blood T cell repertoires in COVID-19. TCRdb's table, derived via immunoSEQ multiplex PCR, lists solely in-frame clones and lacks some. The table shows 310,000 or so clones, with roughly 87% occurring only once. Germline V lookup: CDR1 SGHNT, CDR2 YYREEE (reference sequence). The CDR3 consists of 14 residues. V lost 4 bases, J lost 5 bases, and 5 bases stayed unmatched. The study drew participants aged about 18 to 95 years from 20 to 30 US areas. This chain connects TRBV5-4 to TRBJ1-4; TRBD1 matches at 7 bases. The sequencing sample was made of PBMCs or T cells enriched from blood (not recorded which). This clonotype was sampled from a woman younger than 30 who had recovered from COVID-19. CDR3 DNA sequence: TGTGCCAGCAGCCTCCGGGACAGAAATGAAAAACTGTTTTTT. Protein: CASSLRDRNEKLFF.